Listed here are 16 T cell receptor beta chains from one sample, sequenced in a study of shared clonotypes between healthy human individuals (TCRdb year 2020). The library was built by means of the immunoSEQ multiplex PCR assay. Imported from immuneACCESS, the table was reduced by TCRdb to in-frame sequences with V and J called. These copies leave out some clones; in studies compared against another copy, an unresolved V gene accounts for under half, and the cause of the remainder is not known. Here the sample has 2 million to 3 million clones; about 92% occur a single time. The biggest ten clones account for 0.14% of the sample. The specimen was naive CD4+ T cells sorted from blood. The cell subset or site label corresponds to: CD45RA+ positively selected. The receptors were sampled from a young man in good health.

The V and J genes are TRBV6-5 and TRBJ2-3; TRBD2 aligns across 10 bases. The germline V gene encodes CDR1 MNHEY and CDR2 SVGAGI. The V and J ends lost 6 bases and 3 bases, in that order; junction bases with no gene match: 6. CDR3 length equals 15 residues. Written as DNA, the CDR3 is TGTGCCAGCAGGCGCAGCGGGGGGGGTACAGATACGCAGTATTTT. Its translation is CASRRSGGGTDTQYF.

In its sample, this clone was seen once. Because it lacks the conserved phenylalanine or tryptophan at the end, this CDR3 is likely a read error. This chain's CDR3 is CASSQGTMGQGHGYTL. CDR3 bases: TGCGCCAGCAGCCAAGGAACTATGGGGCAGGGCCATGGCTACACCCTC. The chain carries TRBV4-1 and TRBJ1-2; D is perhaps TRBD1 (5 bases). With 1 base removed from V and 6 bases from J, the gap between germline ends came to 18 bases. The germline V gene encodes CDR1 MGHRA and CDR2 YSYEKL. The CDR3 is 16 residues long.

This rearrangement joins TRBV2 to TRBJ2-2; D uncertain. The CDR3 contains 14 residues. CDR1 SNHLY and CDR2 FYNNEI come from the germline V gene. The V end was cut by 7 bases, the J end by 5 bases, with 14 bases between. The CDR3 coding sequence is TGTGCCAGCACCTATGTGTTGGTTACCGGGGAGCTGTTTTTT. It specifies CASTYVLVTGELFF.

V usage is TRBV6-9 and J usage is TRBJ2-5, with 14 nucleotides matching TRBD2. CDR3 length: 17 residues. The germline V gene encodes CDR1 MNHGY and CDR2 SVAAGI. The V segment lost 4 bases and the J segment 7 bases; nucleotides outside the gene matches: 11. CDR3 region: CASSLGLAGDPGGTQYF. The DNA of the CDR3 is TGTGCCAGCAGTTTGGGACTAGCGGGGGACCCCGGCGGGACCCAGTACTTC.

The chain uses TRBV30 and TRBJ2-5; 7 nucleotides match TRBD1. CDR1 and CDR2 (germline): GTSNPN, SVGIG (reference sequence). This CDR3 contains 14 residues. V lost 3 bases, J lost 5 bases, and 9 bases stayed unmatched. This CDR3 reads CAWRKTGLIETQYF. Written as DNA, the CDR3 is TGTGCCTGGAGGAAGACAGGGCTGATTGAGACCCAGTACTTC.

The gene calls are TRBV7-2 and TRBJ2-1; 12 bases map to TRBD2. V lost 4 bases and J lost 3; bases outside the gene matches: 13. Germline V gene sequence: CDR1 SGHTA, CDR2 FQGNSA. The CDR3 has 19 residues. Here the CDR3 reads CASSSPIRLAGESYNEQFF. The CDR3 nucleotides read TGTGCCAGCAGCTCCCCAATAAGACTAGCGGGAGAGAGCTACAATGAGCAGTTCTTC.

The genes are TRBV5-1 and TRBJ2-7; D may be TRBD1 (5 bases). The CDR3 sequence is 14 residues long. In germline, CDR1 is SGHRS, CDR2 YFSETQ. Trimming stripped 4 bases from V and 5 bases from J, with 16 bases between. The CDR3 spells CASSMTVLGDEQYF. In DNA, the CDR3 is TGCGCCAGCAGCATGACAGTCCTCGGCGACGAGCAGTACTTC. Based on the CDR3 plus reference TRBV5-1 and TRBJ2-7, the full variable domain is KAGVTQTPRYLIKTRGQQVTLSCSPISGHRSVSWYQQTPGQGLQFLFEYFSETQRNKGNFPGRFSGRQFSNSRSEMNVSTLELGDSALYLCASSMTVLGDEQYFGPGTRLTVT.

This clone was seen only once. This rearrangement joins TRBV7-9 to TRBJ2-6; D is unclear. Germline CDR1 and CDR2: SEHNR and FQNEAQ (reference sequence). CDR3 size: 16 residues. V was pared by 0 bases and J by 0 bases, with 6 bases between. The CDR3 region is CASSLASLSGANVLTF. CDR3 coding DNA: TGTGCCAGCAGCTTAGCGAGCCTCTCTGGGGCCAACGTCCTGACTTTC.

The chain is built from TRBV7-2 and TRBJ2-7, with a possible D match to TRBD1 (7 bases). The CDR3 runs 16 residues. Trimming pared 1 base from V and 4 bases from J, leaving 17 bases between. The germline gives CDR1 SGHTA, CDR2 FQGNSA. As DNA, the CDR3 is TGTGCCAGCAGCTTAGAGGGGGCTACTAGCAGTTACGAGCAGTACTTC. This sequence encodes CASSLEGATSSYEQYF. Full variable domain (outside the CDR3, taken from reference TRBV7-2 and TRBJ2-7): GAGVSQSPSNKVTEKGKDVELRCDPISGHTALYWYRQSLGQGLEFLIYFQGNSAPDKSGLPSDRFSAERTGGSVSTLTIQRTQQEDSAVYLCASSLEGATSSYEQYFGPGTRLTVT.

This chain joins TRBV30 and TRBJ2-1; TRBD1 aligns across 11 bases. From germline, CDR1 is GTSNPN and CDR2 SVGIG (reference sequence). The CDR3 totals 16 residues. Losses at the gene ends were 3 bases for V and 7 bases for J; bases not matched to a gene: 11. The CDR3 coding sequence is TGTGCCTGGAGCCCTCCCCGGGACAGGGGGGGAAATGAGCAGTTCTTC. Translation gives CAWSPPRDRGGNEQFF.

The CDR3 DNA reads TGTGCCAGCAGCGTATTCGCGGGATCTGGTAATGAAAAACTGTTTTTT. Encoded protein: CASSVFAGSGNEKLFF. V and J are TRBV9 and TRBJ1-4; no clear D. Trimming stripped 1 base from V and 4 bases from J, with 14 bases between. In germline, CDR1 is SGDLS, CDR2 YYNGEE. The CDR3 consists of 16 residues.

This chain links TRBV5-4 with TRBJ2-4, with 7 bases matching TRBD1. The CDR3 totals 14 residues. The germline gives CDR1 SGHNT, CDR2 YYREEE (reference sequence). V dropped 8 bases and J dropped 1; count of bases not matched to a gene: 6. The CDR3 nucleotides read TGTGCCAGTCGATCACAGGGGGCCAAAAACATTCAGTACTTC. Encoded protein: CASRSQGAKNIQYF.

This chain uses TRBV28 with TRBJ2-7; a weak D match, TRBD1 (6 bases). Deletions cut 5 bases from V and 0 bases from J, with 14 bases between. The germline V gene encodes CDR1 MDHEN and CDR2 SYDVKM. This CDR3 is 15 amino acids long. The CDR3 DNA reads TGTGCCAGCAGTCCACAGGGCAAGAGCTCCTACGAGCAGTACTTC. Translating it yields CASSPQGKSSYEQYF.

The CDR3 DNA reads TGTGCCAGCAGCTTTTCACCTCTCCCCTACGAGCAGTACTTC. Translated: CASSFSPLPYEQYF. This chain joins TRBV7-9 and TRBJ2-7; D call uncertain. CDR1 SEHNR and CDR2 FQNEAQ come from the germline V gene (reference sequence). The CDR3 loop spans 14 amino acids. Trimming removed 3 bases from V and 2 bases from J, with 11 bases in between.

This CDR3 reads CASSPTASVRSYEQYF. The CDR3 DNA reads as TGTGCCAGCAGCCCGACGGCCTCAGTCCGCTCCTACGAGCAGTACTTC. The rearrangement uses TRBV7-2 and TRBJ2-7; no clear D gene. Germline CDR1 SGHTA, CDR2 FQGNSA. The CDR3 has 16 residues. The V end was cut by 5 bases, the J end by 0 bases, with 17 bases between.

The rearrangement links TRBV10-3 to TRBJ2-3, with a tentative D call TRBD1 (5 bases). CDR1 is ENHRY, CDR2 SYGVKD, per germline. This CDR3 contains 15 residues. The germline V and J ends were trimmed by 0 bases and 15 bases, with 22 bases remaining between them. The CDR3: CAISESGQGAEMRYF. The DNA of the CDR3 is TGTGCCATCAGTGAGTCAGGGCAGGGCGCCGAGATGCGCTATTTT.